This T cell receptor beta chain comes out of a study of T cell responses to AZD1222 COVID-19 vaccine. Study-wide points: Vaccine-related CD4 TCRs covered spike, predominating at 160-218 and 743-854.

The repertoire was sequenced with immunoSEQ multiplex PCR; TCRdb's copy has only in-frame clones and lacks some. The table lists approximately 220,000 clones, under 95% of them singletons. As regards this clone: Its target is unknown.

Germline CDR1 reads SGHVS; CDR2 reads FNYEAQ. The V and J ends lost 1 base and 6 bases respectively, with 16 bases between them. This CDR3 has 15 amino acids. This clonotype was obtained from an adult in good health. The sequenced sample was peripheral blood, obtained on day 0 of MenACWY control vaccination. This chain links TRBV7-6 with TRBJ2-7; the D gene is possibly TRBD1 (6 bases). The CDR3 nucleotides are TGTGCCAGCAGCTTAGGAATTATCCAGGGGATCGAGCAGTACTTC. Amino acid sequence: CASSLGIIQGIEQYF.